This T cell receptor beta chain comes out of a study of cytomegalovirus exposure and HLA in healthy donors. Study context: There were under 140 million unique TCR beta sequences, drawn from approximately 190 million T cells, in an earlier analysis.

CDR3 length: 15 amino acids. Germline V gives CDR1 SGHRS, CDR2 YFSETQ. The ends were cut back, 5 bases at V and 5 bases at J, with 19 bases in the middle. Study results and limitations: Prediction of most subjects' HLA-A and HLA-B alleles by TCR beta sequences was reportedly accurate.

Of note for this clone: Antigen: not known.

The PCR ran on 60 Vbeta and 13 Jbeta primers. Clones were sequenced by immunoSEQ multiplex PCR, and TCRdb holds only the in-frame ones, with some missing. The profile covers about 120,000 clones, with over 75% appearing a single time and roughly 9.7% taken by the ten largest. Material for sequencing was PBMCs. The rearrangement joins TRBV5-1 to TRBJ2-5, with D perhaps TRBD2 (6 bases). The receptor comes from a man aged 35 to 55 in good health and CMV-seropositive. CDR3 sequence: CASRPSSPSGETQYF. As DNA, the CDR3 is TGCGCCAGCAGACCGTCTAGCCCCAGCGGGGAGACCCAGTACTTC.